This TCR beta chain was recovered during a study of cytomegalovirus exposure and HLA in healthy donors. Study-level background: An earlier analysis identified 120 million or so unique TCR beta sequences in about 190 million T cells. Study conclusions and caveats: Upon later analysis, HLA-associated TCR beta chains proved more clonally expanded than other, equally common chains. There were around 160 TCR beta chains listed as cytomegalovirus-associated.

V was cut by 0 bases and J by 8 bases, with 16 bases left in between. The germline V gene encodes CDR1 SNHLY and CDR2 FYNNEI. The CDR3 contains 15 residues. Vbeta (60) and Jbeta (13) primers were used in the PCR. In the authors' methods: The authors later counted 70 million to 80 million unique TCR beta chains, some 12 million of them shared. Some clones are missing from TCRdb's copy, which holds only in-frame ones; the method was immunoSEQ multiplex PCR. V and J calls and clone size come straight from that table; D and trimming were deduced from the DNA. This table has 81,000 or so clones, about two thirds appearing once. There are a few counts of this clone. The antigen remains unidentified.

This sequence originates from a woman in her 30s in good health and CMV-seropositive. The gene calls are TRBV2 and TRBJ1-2, with D perhaps TRBD1 (6 bases). Source material: PBMCs. The CDR3 DNA sequence: TGTGCCAGCAGTGAAGCGCTTCAGGGGTCGGGGGGCTACACCTTC. Translated: CASSEALQGSGGYTF.